This T cell receptor beta chain originates from a study of cytomegalovirus exposure and HLA in healthy donors. In germline, CDR1 is SGHRS, CDR2 YFSETQ. CDR3 size: 16 residues. Between the trimmed V and J ends, which lost 6 bases and 1 base, there was a span of 19 bases. Use of 60 Vbeta and 13 Jbeta primers characterized the PCR. TCRdb keeps only in-frame clones here, not all; method: immunoSEQ multiplex PCR. Of 110,000 or so clones in the sample, about three quarters were seen once. The sample comprised PBMCs. The clonotype originates from a female donor in good health and CMV-seronegative. This sequence joins TRBV5-1 and TRBJ1-2; TRBD1 is a possible D gene (5 bases). The CDR3 protein is CASIELGQSLNYGYTF. The CDR3 region has the DNA TGCGCCAGCATTGAGCTGGGGCAGAGCCTTAACTATGGCTACACCTTC. The full variable domain, rest sourced from reference TRBV5-1 and TRBJ1-2, is KAGVTQTPRYLIKTRGQQVTLSCSPISGHRSVSWYQQTPGQGLQFLFEYFSETQRNKGNFPGRFSGRQFSNSRSEMNVSTLELGDSALYLCASIELGQSLNYGYTFGSGTRLTVV.